This TCR beta chain stems from a study of T cells in Graves' hyperthyroidism and ophthalmopathy. Study details: Blood was drawn when the patient was first diagnosed and still untreated. Study results and limitations: Most expanded thyroid clonotypes above 0.001 recurred in blood.

At least ten counts were recorded for this clonotype. Its antigen remains unidentified. Source material for PBMCs was about 11 ml fresh peripheral blood. Amplification of TCR beta CDR3 regions used RNA as the template. Using the HTBI primer set, a first-round RT-PCR was run on the TCR CDR3. TCRdb used MiXCR to reprocess the multiplex PCR reads, holding one entry per CDR3 protein. The sample includes around 600,000 distinct CDR3 sequences, about 15% of them seen just once. Germline loops: CDR1 KGHDR, CDR2 SFDVKD. V shed 4 bases and J shed 1 base, with 8 bases lying between them. The CDR3 runs to 14 residues.

Sequencing used blood. The chain has TRBV24-1 and TRBJ2-3; a weak D match, TRBD1 (5 bases). The clonotype was recovered from a woman between 45 and 65 years old with Graves' ophthalmopathy. The chain's CDR3 is CATSDSTGTDTQYF. CDR3 nucleotides: TGTGCCACCAGTGACTCGACAGGCACAGATACGCAGTATTTT.